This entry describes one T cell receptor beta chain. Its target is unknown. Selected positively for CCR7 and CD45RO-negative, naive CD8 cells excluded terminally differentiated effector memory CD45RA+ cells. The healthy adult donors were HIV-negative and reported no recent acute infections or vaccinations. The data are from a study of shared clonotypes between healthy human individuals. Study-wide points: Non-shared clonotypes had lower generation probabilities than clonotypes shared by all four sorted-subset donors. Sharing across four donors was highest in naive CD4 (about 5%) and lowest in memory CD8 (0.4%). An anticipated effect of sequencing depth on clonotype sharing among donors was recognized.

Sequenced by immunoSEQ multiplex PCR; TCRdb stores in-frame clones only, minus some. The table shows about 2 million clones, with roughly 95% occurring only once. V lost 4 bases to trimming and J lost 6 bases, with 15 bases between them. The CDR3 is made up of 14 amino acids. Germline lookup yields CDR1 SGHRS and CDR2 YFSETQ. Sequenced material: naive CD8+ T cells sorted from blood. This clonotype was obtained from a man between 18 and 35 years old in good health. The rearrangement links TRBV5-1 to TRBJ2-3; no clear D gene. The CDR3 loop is CASSPDGFGDTQYF. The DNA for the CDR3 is TGCGCCAGCAGCCCGGACGGGTTTGGGGATACGCAGTATTTT.